The clone carrying this T cell receptor (beta chain) occurred a few times. Its antigen is unknown. Each CDR3 protein is one row after TCRdb ran MiXCR on the reads. The top ten clones hold 5.5% to 8% of a sample with about 210,000 distinct CDR3 sequences, 6.5% of them seen once. This CDR3 spans 12 amino acids. Trimming removed 6 bases at V and 4 bases at J, with 10 bases between. Germline-derived CDR1 and CDR2 are SQVTM and ANQGSEA. These data originate in a study of T cell repertoires in cytomegalovirus infection. Overall study context: Shared public TCR beta signatures pointed to both CMV infection and a matching HLA type.

Study-wide results and limits: Totalled public TCR beta family frequency picked out people who carried CMV plus the relevant HLA. HLA-C-restricted, CMV-specific TCR beta clonotypes were dominant ex vivo.

The V and J genes are TRBV29-1 and TRBJ2-1; a possible D gene is TRBD1 (6 bases). The sequencing sample was made of PBMCs. The receptor's source is a human donor in good health (CMV status not recorded). Some clones in this sample may be carry-over from other donors' samples. The CDR3 region has the DNA TGCAGCGTATGGACAGAGTACAATGAGCAGTTCTTC. Protein sequence: CSVWTEYNEQFF.